Below are 19 T cell receptor beta chains sequenced from a single sample in a study of identical twins. Via MiXCR, TCRdb re-called the 5' RACE reads, giving one row per CDR3 protein. The sample includes 250,000 to 300,000 distinct CDR3 sequences, 8.5% to 9.5% of them seen just once. The same sample was also used in a study of yellow fever vaccine responses in identical twins.

The sequenced sample consisted of CD8+ T cells sorted from blood. Receptors originate from a woman younger than 30 in good health.

The V call is TRBV10-3, the J call TRBJ2-7; 9 nucleotides line up with TRBD2. This CDR3 spans 16 amino acids. J lost 0 bases, V lost 10 bases, and 13 bases had no gene match. CDR1 is ENHRY, CDR2 SYGVKD, per germline. CDR3 in DNA: TGTGCCACTCGAGCGGGGGGCCCTTTTGACTCCTACGAGCAGTACTTC. Translated: CATRAGGPFDSYEQYF.

This clonotype has more than one count but fewer than ten. This sequence joins TRBV10-1 and TRBJ2-4; TRBD2 agrees at 12 bases. Germline V lookup: CDR1 WNHNN, CDR2 SYGVQD (reference sequence). The CDR3 has 20 residues. Unmatched junction bases numbered 12, after V lost 0 bases and J lost 3 bases. DNA for the CDR3: TGCGCCAGCAGTGAGTCGCGGCTAGCGGGAGGGCCAACGGTCAAAAACATTCAGTACTTC. Its translation is CASSESRLAGGPTVKNIQYF.

This clonotype was seen at least ten times. The V call is TRBV5-1, the J call TRBJ1-6; 11 bases are shared with TRBD1. CDR3 length equals 15 residues. The germline gives CDR1 SGHRS, CDR2 YFSETQ. With V trimmed by 3 bases and J by 7 bases, 3 bases remained unmatched. The CDR3 region is CASSWGQGENSPLHF. In DNA, the CDR3 is TGCGCCAGCAGCTGGGGACAGGGGGAAAATTCACCCCTCCACTTT.

A few counts support this clonotype. V and J are TRBV9 and TRBJ2-1; D possibly corresponds to TRBD2 (5 bases). CDR1 and CDR2 from the germline V gene are SGDLS and YYNGEE. The V and J ends lost 0 bases and 6 bases respectively, with 10 bases between them. This CDR3 region has 14 residues. This CDR3 is CASSVGSGPNEQFF. CDR3 sequence (DNA): TGTGCCAGCAGCGTAGGGAGCGGTCCCAATGAGCAGTTCTTC. Filled out from reference TRBV9 and TRBJ2-1, the complete variable domain reads DSGVTQTPKHLITATGQRVTLRCSPRSGDLSVYWYQQSLDQGLQFLIQYYNGEERAKGNILERFSAQQFPDLHSELNLSSLELGDSALYFCASSVGSGPNEQFFGPGTRLTVL.

CDR3 in amino acids: CASSIRTSDQETQYF. In nucleotides, the CDR3 is TGTGCCAGCAGTATAAGGACTAGCGACCAAGAGACCCAGTACTTC. The chain has TRBV12-3 or TRBV12-4 and TRBJ2-5; TRBD2 aligns across 9 bases. The CDR3 length is 15 residues. Trimming at V came to 5 bases and at J to 0 bases, leaving 4 bases not matched to a gene.

This clonotype was seen at least ten times. The gene calls are TRBV6-5 and TRBJ1-1, with D hard to call. V lost 6 bases and J 1 base, leaving 6 bases between the germline ends. CDR1 and CDR2 from the germline V gene are MNHEY and SVGAGI. The CDR3 extends over 12 amino acids. The DNA of the CDR3 is TGTGCCAGCAGGGCGGGGAACACTGAAGCTTTCTTT. This encodes CASRAGNTEAFF.

This clonotype was recorded at least ten times. This chain connects TRBV5-5 to TRBJ2-1; TRBD2 matches at 8 bases. Germline V gene sequence: CDR1 SGHKS, CDR2 YYEKEE (reference sequence). CDR3 length: 14 residues. Germline trimming cut 0 bases from V and 10 bases from J; bases unmatched to any gene: 6. DNA for the CDR3: TGTGCCAGCAGCTTGGCGGGAGGGCCGGTAGAGCAGTTCTTC. This gives the protein CASSLAGGPVEQFF.

This clonotype was seen a few times. This chain connects TRBV27 to TRBJ2-1; D may be TRBD2 (6 bases). This CDR3 spans 16 amino acids. V was trimmed by 3 bases and J by 4 bases, leaving 16 bases between them. Germline-derived CDR1 and CDR2 are MNHEY and SMNVEV (reference sequence). The CDR3 reads CASSLGGGTMYNEQFF. In nucleotides, the CDR3 is TGTGCCAGCAGTTTGGGAGGCGGGACGATGTACAATGAGCAGTTCTTC.

This clonotype was seen repeatedly, ten times or more. The chain uses TRBV20-1 and TRBJ2-3; D is ambiguous. The germline gives CDR1 DFQATT, CDR2 SNEGSKA (reference sequence). The CDR3 extends over 16 amino acids. V lost 5 bases and J lost 4, with 22 bases in between. CDR3: CSAPRQSSRLPDTQYF. CDR3 in DNA: TGCAGTGCTCCCCGGCAGAGTAGTCGGCTCCCAGATACGCAGTATTTT.

Comment on this clonotype: A much larger clone sits a single nucleotide away, making a read error possible. The chain recombines TRBV28 with TRBJ2-2; 13 bases agree with TRBD2. CDR3 length equals 17 residues. Germline assignment: CDR1 MDHEN and CDR2 SYDVKM. The ends lost 8 bases at V and 2 bases at J; junction bases unmatched: 8. CDR3 bases: TGTGCCAGCTGGCCGACTAGCGGGGGGCTCAACACCGGGGAGCTGTTTTTT. This codes for CASWPTSGGLNTGELFF.

The chain couples TRBV10-1 to TRBJ2-7; tentatively, D is TRBD2 (7 bases). The CDR3 runs to 11 residues. V dropped 3 bases and J dropped 12 bases, with 12 bases sitting between them. CDR1 WNHNN and CDR2 SYGVQD come from the germline V gene (reference sequence). This CDR3 reads CASSDAGARYF. The DNA of the CDR3 is TGCGCCAGCAGTGATGCGGGGGCACGGTACTTC.

The CDR3 DNA sequence: TGTGCCATCAGGCCGGGACTGAGAGTTTACGAGCAGTACTTC. This codes for CAIRPGLRVYEQYF. The rearrangement links TRBV10-3 to TRBJ2-7; D perhaps matches TRBD2 (6 bases). Germline CDR1 ENHRY, CDR2 SYGVKD. The CDR3 length is 14 residues. Trimming shortened V by 6 bases and J by 4 bases, and 16 bases separated the two germline ends.

This clonotype has at least ten counts. The rearrangement joins TRBV5-1 to TRBJ2-1; D gene ambiguous. In germline, CDR1 is SGHRS, CDR2 YFSETQ. The CDR3 is 13 amino acids. Between the trimmed V and J ends, which lost 2 bases and 7 bases, there was a span of 10 bases. The CDR3 DNA follows: TGCGCCAGCAGCTTAGTTTACGAGAATGAGCAGTTCTTC. Translation gives CASSLVYENEQFF.

J is TRBJ1-1 and V is TRBV6-5; 9 positions match TRBD1. The germline V gene has CDR1 MNHEY and CDR2 SVGAGI. V gave up 2 bases and J gave up 3 bases; unmatched junction bases: 4. There are 15 residues in the CDR3. Here the CDR3 DNA reads TGTGCCAGCAGTTACGCCGGGACAGGGCACACTGAAGCTTTCTTT. It encodes CASSYAGTGHTEAFF.

This clonotype was found a few times. The chain is built from TRBV27 and TRBJ1-2; D is uncertain. CDR1 is MNHEY, CDR2 SMNVEV, per germline (reference sequence). CDR3 length equals 16 residues. V was pared by 5 bases and J by 6 bases, with 22 bases between. CDR3 amino acids: CASSQAIDIFTNGYTF. The CDR3 DNA reads TGTGCCAGCAGTCAAGCCATCGACATTTTTACGAATGGCTACACCTTC.

Ten or more counts support this clonotype. The rearrangement uses TRBV5-1 and TRBJ2-7; D call uncertain. Germline V CDR1 and CDR2: SGHRS, YFSETQ. The V end was cut by 0 bases, the J end by 2 bases, with 9 bases between. CDR3 length: 14 residues. In nucleotides, the CDR3 is TGCGCCAGCAGCTTGGTAGACGGTACCTACGAGCAGTACTTC. Translating it yields CASSLVDGTYEQYF.

The rearrangement uses TRBV2 and TRBJ2-5; D is undetermined. Germline V gene lookup returns CDR1 SNHLY and CDR2 FYNNEI. V shed 3 bases and J shed 2 bases, with 7 bases lying between them. The CDR3 runs 13 residues. The CDR3 DNA is TGTGCCAGCAGTGATTTGGGGCAAGAGACCCAGTACTTC. Residues: CASSDLGQETQYF.

Many counts were recorded for this clonotype. This chain uses TRBV9 with TRBJ2-5, with 10 bases fitting TRBD1. Germline V gene data show CDR1 as SGDLS and CDR2 as YYNGEE. V lost 4 bases to trimming and J lost 5 bases; unmatched junction nucleotides: 5. The CDR3 runs 14 residues. CDR3 loop: CASSSGTGEETQYF. DNA for the CDR3: TGTGCCAGCAGCTCCGGGACAGGGGAGGAGACCCAGTACTTC. Supplemented by reference TRBV9 and TRBJ2-5, the full variable domain reads DSGVTQTPKHLITATGQRVTLRCSPRSGDLSVYWYQQSLDQGLQFLIQYYNGEERAKGNILERFSAQQFPDLHSELNLSSLELGDSALYFCASSSGTGEETQYFGPGTRLLVL.

This chain joins TRBV4-3 and TRBJ2-2; D possibly uses TRBD1 or TRBD2 (6 bases each). Trimming pared 0 bases from V and 8 bases from J, leaving 19 bases between. The CDR3 loop spans 17 amino acids. Germline-derived CDR1 and CDR2 are LGHNA and YSLEER. The CDR3 protein is CASSQERLEGGFGELFF. The CDR3 DNA sequence: TGCGCCAGCAGCCAAGAGAGACTAGAGGGGGGTTTTGGGGAGCTGTTTTTT.